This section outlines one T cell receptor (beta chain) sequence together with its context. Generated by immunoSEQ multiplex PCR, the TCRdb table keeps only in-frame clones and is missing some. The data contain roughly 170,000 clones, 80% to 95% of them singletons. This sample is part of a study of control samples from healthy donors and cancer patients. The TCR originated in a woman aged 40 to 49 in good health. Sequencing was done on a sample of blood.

The CDR3, as DNA: TGTGCCACCAGTGGGGGAGGAGATACGCAGTATTTT. Its translation: CATSGGGDTQYF. V usage is TRBV24-1 and J usage is TRBJ2-3; D may be TRBD2 (6 bases). V lost 5 bases and J 5 bases, leaving 7 bases between the germline ends. Per the germline V gene, CDR1 is KGHDR and CDR2 is SFDVKD. This CDR3 has 12 amino acids.